Listed below are T cell receptor beta chains from one sample, sequenced in a study of cytomegalovirus exposure and HLA in healthy donors. The data were produced by immunoSEQ multiplex PCR, yet TCRdb's version contains in-frame clones alone and is incomplete. The table records 300,000 or so clones, around 90% of them present only once. Sequenced: PBMCs. The receptor source for this set is a man aged 25-45 years in good health and CMV-seronegative. CDR3s include the opening cysteine and the closing phenylalanine or tryptophan. The order of the fields is J gene, D gene, V gene, clone size, CDR3 length, CDR3 DNA, CDR3 protein. The D gene is left open where the match is weak. The size field is filled for only some rows; it gives once, few, many or a size class.

J: TRBJ2-6; D: -; V: TRBV6-4; size: -; length: 16; DNA: TGTGCCAGCAGTGTAACGGGTAGCTCTGGGGCCAACGTCCTGACTTTC; CDR3: CASSVTGSSGANVLTF
J: TRBJ1-4; D: TRBD1; V: TRBV19; size: few; length: 15; DNA: TGTGCCAGTAGTCCACGGACAGGGTCGGACGAAAAACTGTTTTTT; CDR3: CASSPRTGSDEKLFF
J: TRBJ1-1; D: -; V: TRBV7-9; size: few; length: 16; DNA: TGTGCCAGCAGCTTAATCTGGGGGGAGAGTGACACTGAAGCTTTCTTT; CDR3: CASSLIWGESDTEAFF
J: TRBJ1-2; D: TRBD1; V: TRBV29-1; size: -; length: 13; DNA: TGCAGCGACCTCGGACAGGGTGCGTCTGGCTACACCTTC; CDR3: CSDLGQGASGYTF
J: TRBJ2-7; D: -; V: TRBV27; size: -; length: 11; DNA: TGTGCCAGCAGTTTCGGCTACGAGCAGTACTTC; CDR3: CASSFGYEQYF
J: TRBJ2-7; D: TRBD2; V: TRBV7-2; size: -; length: 16; DNA: TGTGCCAGCAGCTCCTCGAGCGGGGGGCGACCCTACGAGCAGTACTTC; CDR3: CASSSSSGGRPYEQYF
J: TRBJ2-7; D: -; V: TRBV5-1; size: -; length: 14; DNA: TGCGCCAGCAGCTTTCAGGTAGCGGTGAGGGAGCAGTACTTC; CDR3: CASSFQVAVREQYF
J: TRBJ2-7; D: TRBD1; V: TRBV27; size: once; length: 13; DNA: TGTGCCAGCAGTTTAAGGGGGCGATACGAGCAGTACTTC; CDR3: CASSLRGRYEQYF
J: TRBJ2-2; D: -; V: TRBV6-5; size: -; length: 11; DNA: TGTGCCAGCAAATCGGGCGGGGAGCTGTTTTTT; CDR3: CASKSGGELFF
J: TRBJ1-6; D: TRBD1; V: TRBV23-1; size: -; length: 14; DNA: TGCGCCAGCAGTCGGGGACAGGGTTATTCACCCCTCCACTTT; CDR3: CASSRGQGYSPLHF
J: TRBJ2-2; D: -; V: TRBV5-6; size: once; length: 15; DNA: TGTGCCAGCAGCTTGGGGCGGGGCTACACCGGGGAGCTGTTTTTT; CDR3: CASSLGRGYTGELFF
J: TRBJ2-5; D: -; V: TRBV11-3; size: once; length: 12; DNA: TGTGCCAGCAGCCACGGGCAAGAGACCCAGTACTTC; CDR3: CASSHGQETQYF
J: TRBJ2-5; D: -; V: TRBV18; size: -; length: 14; DNA: TGTGCCAGCTCACCAGGGGGCCCACAAGAGACCCAGTACTTC; CDR3: CASSPGGPQETQYF
J: TRBJ2-2; D: -; V: TRBV6-4; size: -; length: 15; DNA: TGTGCCAGCAGTCGAGGTCGAGCGAACACCGGGGAGCTGTTTTTT; CDR3: CASSRGRANTGELFF
J: TRBJ1-6; D: -; V: TRBV2; size: few; length: 15; DNA: TGTGCCAGCAGTTCCCCGGGATCCTATAATTCACCCCTCCACTTT; CDR3: CASSSPGSYNSPLHF
J: TRBJ2-2; D: TRBD1; V: TRBV4-3; size: -; length: 15; DNA: TGCGCCAGCAGCATGTCACAGGGGGGACCCGGGGAGCTGTTTTTT; CDR3: CASSMSQGGPGELFF
J: TRBJ2-3; D: -; V: TRBV7-8; size: -; length: 15; DNA: TGTGCCAGCAGCTTAGCGACAGCTAGCACAGATACGCAGTATTTT; CDR3: CASSLATASTDTQYF
J: TRBJ1-1; D: -; V: TRBV18; size: once; length: 13; DNA: TGTGCCAGCTCACCCCTGGACAGCACTGAAGCTTTCTTT; CDR3: CASSPLDSTEAFF
J: TRBJ1-5; D: -; V: TRBV6-5; size: -; length: 15; DNA: TGTGCCAGCAGTTCCCGAGGGCAGATCAATCAGCCCCAGCATTTT; CDR3: CASSSRGQINQPQHF
J: TRBJ2-7; D: TRBD1; V: TRBV7-2; size: -; length: 17; DNA: TGTGCCAGCAGCTTAGCCGCCGGGACAGGGATAGGGTACGAGCAGTACTTC; CDR3: CASSLAAGTGIGYEQYF
J: TRBJ1-1; D: -; V: TRBV6-6; size: -; length: 11; DNA: TGTGCCAGCAGTTGGGGCACTGCAGCTTTCTTT; CDR3: CASSWGTAAFF
J: TRBJ2-5; D: TRBD1; V: TRBV4-3; size: once; length: 15; DNA: TGCGCCAGCAGCCAAAGCAGGGGGTTCCAAGAGACCCAGTACTTC; CDR3: CASSQSRGFQETQYF
J: TRBJ2-1; D: TRBD2; V: TRBV6-1; size: -; length: 15; DNA: TGTGCCAGCGACCGGCGAAGCGGGGGACGGAATGAGCAGTTCTTC; CDR3: CASDRRSGGRNEQFF
J: TRBJ1-5; D: -; V: TRBV2; size: -; length: 14; DNA: TGTGCCAGCAGTGAACAGTCAGCGAATCAGCCCCAGCATTTT; CDR3: CASSEQSANQPQHF
J: TRBJ2-7; D: TRBD2; V: TRBV7-2; size: -; length: 14; DNA: TGTGCCAGCAGCTTAGCGGGGGGAGGGAACGAGCAGTACTTC; CDR3: CASSLAGGGNEQYF
J: TRBJ2-3; D: TRBD2; V: TRBV7-9; size: once; length: 15; DNA: TGTGCGTCGGCACTAGCGGGGGGGCCTAGGGATACGCAGTATTTT; CDR3: CASALAGGPRDTQYF
J: TRBJ2-7; D: TRBD1; V: TRBV16; size: -; length: 15; DNA: TGTGCCAGCAGCTTCGGGACAGGGGGCTCCTACGAGCAGTACTTC; CDR3: CASSFGTGGSYEQYF
J: TRBJ1-4; D: -; V: TRBV19; size: -; length: 15; DNA: TGTGCCAGTAGTAAAGGACTCCTTGTTGGTGAAAAACTGTTTTTT; CDR3: CASSKGLLVGEKLFF
J: TRBJ2-7; D: -; V: TRBV7-8; size: -; length: 17; DNA: TGTGCCAGCAGCCAGGGCCGGTTGTTCACCCTGACCTACGAGCAGTACTTC; CDR3: CASSQGRLFTLTYEQYF
J: TRBJ2-5; D: TRBD1; V: TRBV7-2; size: -; length: 16; DNA: TGTGCCAGCAGCTTTGCTTTTTACAGGGGCCAAGAGACCCAGTACTTC; CDR3: CASSFAFYRGQETQYF
J: TRBJ2-2; D: -; V: TRBV5-1; size: once; length: 18; DNA: TGCGCCAGCAGCTCGGCGCAGGGGCCGGTTCCGAACACCGGGGAGCTGTTTTTT; CDR3: CASSSAQGPVPNTGELFF
J: TRBJ2-1; D: -; V: TRBV7-9; size: -; length: 15; DNA: TGTGCCAGCAGCTTAGTGGTTGGGACACACAATGAGCAGTTCTTC; CDR3: CASSLVVGTHNEQFF
J: TRBJ2-2; D: -; V: TRBV6-5; size: -; length: 15; DNA: TGTGCCAGCAGTTCACCAGGGGCGATCACCGGGGAGCTGTTTTTT; CDR3: CASSSPGAITGELFF
J: TRBJ1-3; D: -; V: TRBV28; size: -; length: 15; DNA: TGTGCCAGCATGGAACAGGGTATTGGTGGAAACACCATATATTTT; CDR3: CASMEQGIGGNTIYF
J: TRBJ2-7; D: -; V: TRBV11-2; size: -; length: 14; DNA: TGTGCCAGCAGCTTACCCCTAGGACAAGGCGAGCAGTACTTC; CDR3: CASSLPLGQGEQYF
J: TRBJ1-2; D: -; V: TRBV9; size: -; length: 12; DNA: TGTGCCAGCTACGACAGGAACTATGGCTACACCTTC; CDR3: CASYDRNYGYTF
J: TRBJ1-1; D: TRBD1; V: TRBV7-2; size: -; length: 13; DNA: TGTGCCAGCAGCTTGGGACAGGGGTTGGGAGCTTTCTTT; CDR3: CASSLGQGLGAFF
J: TRBJ1-2; D: TRBD1; V: TRBV6-1; size: -; length: 12; DNA: TGTGCCAGCAGCTCGGACAGGGAAAGCTACACCTTC; CDR3: CASSSDRESYTF
J: TRBJ1-5; D: -; V: TRBV10-3; size: -; length: 15; DNA: TGTGCCATCAGTAAGGGGGAAGGAAGAATTCAGCCCCAGCATTTT; CDR3: CAISKGEGRIQPQHF
J: TRBJ2-1; D: TRBD1; V: TRBV5-1; size: -; length: 16; DNA: TGCGCCAGCAGCCCTGTGGACAGGGGAGATTACAATGAGCAGTTCTTC; CDR3: CASSPVDRGDYNEQFF
J: TRBJ1-2; D: TRBD1; V: TRBV10-2; size: -; length: 14; DNA: TGCGCCAGCAGTACAAGCCGGGACAGCGGTGGCTACACCTTC; CDR3: CASSTSRDSGGYTF
J: TRBJ1-6; D: -; V: TRBV9; size: few; length: 15; DNA: TGTGCCAGCAGCGCTACGGGAGGATCGGGTTCACCCCTCCACTTT; CDR3: CASSATGGSGSPLHF
J: TRBJ1-1; D: -; V: TRBV19; size: once; length: 14; DNA: TGTGCCAGTACCATGGGTGGAGGCCGCACTGAAGCTTTCTTT; CDR3: CASTMGGGRTEAFF
J: TRBJ2-2; D: -; V: TRBV9; size: -; length: 14; DNA: TGTGCCAGCAGGGGCGGGGCCGCCACCGGGGAGCTGTTTTTT; CDR3: CASRGGAATGELFF
J: TRBJ2-5; D: -; V: TRBV6-5; size: -; length: 13; DNA: TGTGCCAGCAGACGGGACTTAGGAGAGACCCAGTACTTC; CDR3: CASRRDLGETQYF
J: TRBJ2-1; D: TRBD1; V: TRBV27; size: -; length: 11; DNA: TGTGCCAGCAGTGCGGACAGGGTGCGGTTCTTC; CDR3: CASSADRVRFF
J: TRBJ2-4; D: -; V: TRBV9; size: -; length: 14; DNA: TGTGCCAGCAGCGTAGATCCGGGATCGAACATTCAGTACTTC; CDR3: CASSVDPGSNIQYF
J: TRBJ2-7; D: TRBD1; V: TRBV5-1; size: -; length: 15; DNA: TGCGCCAGCAGCTTGGGAGGACAGGGCTCCTACGAGCAGTACTTC; CDR3: CASSLGGQGSYEQYF
J: TRBJ2-7; D: -; V: TRBV25-1; size: once; length: 13; DNA: TGTGCCAGCAGTCCAGGGGGGACCTACGAGCAGTACTTC; CDR3: CASSPGGTYEQYF
J: TRBJ2-5; D: TRBD2; V: TRBV6-1; size: -; length: 14; DNA: TGTGCCAGCAGTGAATCGGGAGGGGGGGAGACCCAGTACTTC; CDR3: CASSESGGGETQYF
J: TRBJ1-2; D: -; V: TRBV19; size: -; length: 14; DNA: TGTGCCAGTAGTAGATCTCAGGGTAACTATGGCTACACCTTC; CDR3: CASSRSQGNYGYTF
J: TRBJ1-4; D: TRBD1; V: TRBV2; size: -; length: 17; DNA: TGTGCCAGCAGTTCACAGGGGATATCGACAACTAATGAAAAACTGTTTTTT; CDR3: CASSSQGISTTNEKLFF